The rows below give T cell receptor beta chains drawn from one sample of a study of identical twins. Each CDR3 protein gets one entry after TCRdb re-called the 5' RACE reads with MiXCR. The sample yields roughly 1,500,000 distinct CDR3 sequences, 25% to 35% seen once. Material: cord blood. The receptors derive from a newborn girl in good health. Each CDR3 is given with its conserved first and last residue. A D gene is named only where the DNA matches it firmly. Size is omitted from some rows. Given values are once, few, many or a class for expanded clones.

CDR3 DNA	CDR3 protein	J gene	clone size	D gene	V gene
TGTGCCAGCAGCTTAGCTGCAACAGGCAATCAGCCCCAGCATTTT	CASSLAATGNQPQHF	TRBJ1-5	.	.	TRBV7-2
TGCAGTGCTAGGACTAGACGCGAGCAGTACTTC	CSARTRREQYF	TRBJ2-7	.	.	TRBV20-1
TGTGCCAGCATCGGTCCGGGACAGGGGGTGGGCACTGAAGCTTTCTTT	CASIGPGQGVGTEAFF	TRBJ1-1	.	TRBD1	TRBV28
TGTGCCAGCAGTGGACTAGTAGGGGCCTACAATGAGCAGTTCTTC	CASSGLVGAYNEQFF	TRBJ2-1	few	TRBD2	TRBV27
TGTGCCAGCAGTTCCGTTTCGGACAGTGGAGATGAAAAACTGTTTTTT	CASSSVSDSGDEKLFF	TRBJ1-4	few	.	TRBV12-3/TRBV12-4
TGTGCCAGCAGCTCACAACTAGCGGGAGAAACAGATACGCAGTATTTT	CASSSQLAGETDTQYF	TRBJ2-3	few	TRBD2	TRBV7-2
TGTGCCACCAGCAGAGATAGCGGAACGTCCTACGAGCAGTACTTC	CATSRDSGTSYEQYF	TRBJ2-7	few	.	TRBV15
TGTGCCAGCAGTACCACTCCGACTAGCGGGAGAGCAGATACGCAGTATTTT	CASSTTPTSGRADTQYF	TRBJ2-3	.	TRBD2	TRBV12-3/TRBV12-4
TGTGCCAGCACCCCTTTGGGGGGTTCAGGAATCTACGAGCAGTACTTC	CASTPLGGSGIYEQYF	TRBJ2-7	.	.	TRBV12-3/TRBV12-4
TGCAGTGCCTACAGGGGACGACCCCAGCAGTTCTTC	CSAYRGRPQQFF	TRBJ2-1	.	TRBD1	TRBV20-1
TGTGCCAGCAGCAGGACTAGCGTTGAGTTTGAGCAGTACTTC	CASSRTSVEFEQYF	TRBJ2-7	few	TRBD2	TRBV5-5
TGTGCCAGTAGTATAATAACTAGCGGTCTTTACAATGAGCAGTTCTTC	CASSIITSGLYNEQFF	TRBJ2-1	.	TRBD2	TRBV19
TGTGCCAGCAGTTTTGGGGAGTCTCAGCCCCAGCATTTT	CASSFGESQPQHF	TRBJ1-5	few	.	TRBV27
TGTGCCAGCAGCCCACTACAGGGCTCCTACAATGAGCAGTTCTTC	CASSPLQGSYNEQFF	TRBJ2-1	.	.	TRBV11-2
TGTGCCAGCAGGACAGGGGACGGTGGCTACACCTTC	CASRTGDGGYTF	TRBJ1-2	few	TRBD1	TRBV2
TGCAGCGTCCGCACCAGGGTTGGCTACACCTTC	CSVRTRVGYTF	TRBJ1-2	.	.	TRBV29-1
TGTGCCAGCAGCCACTTAGGTAGACTAGCGGGGGACAATGAGCAGTTCTTC	CASSHLGRLAGDNEQFF	TRBJ2-1	.	TRBD2	TRBV4-2
TGCAGTGCTAGGCTAGCAAAGCCAGATACGCAGTATTTT	CSARLAKPDTQYF	TRBJ2-3	few	.	TRBV20-1